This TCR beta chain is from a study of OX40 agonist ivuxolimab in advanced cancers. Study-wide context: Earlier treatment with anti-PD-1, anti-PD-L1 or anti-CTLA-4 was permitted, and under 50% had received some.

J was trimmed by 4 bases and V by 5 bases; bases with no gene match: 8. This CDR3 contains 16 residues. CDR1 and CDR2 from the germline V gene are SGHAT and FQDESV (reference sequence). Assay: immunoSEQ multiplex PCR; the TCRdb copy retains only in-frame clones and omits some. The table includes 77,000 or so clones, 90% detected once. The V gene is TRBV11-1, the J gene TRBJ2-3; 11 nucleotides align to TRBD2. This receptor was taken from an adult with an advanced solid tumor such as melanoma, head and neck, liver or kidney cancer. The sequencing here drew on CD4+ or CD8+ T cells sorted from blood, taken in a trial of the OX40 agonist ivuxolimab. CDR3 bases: TGTGCCAGCAGCGAGGGGACTAGCGGAGGGGCAGATACGCAGTATTTT. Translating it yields CASSEGTSGGADTQYF.